What follows are 21 T cell receptor beta chains derived from one specimen sequenced in a study of synovial regulatory T cells in juvenile arthritis. Using immunoSEQ multiplex PCR, the repertoire was profiled, and TCRdb retains in-frame clones only, with some absent. The sample has roughly 10,000 clones. The material sequenced was Treg cells from blood. The subset was: remaining (HLA-DR-negative) circulating blood Treg cells. All receptors come from a donor younger than 30 with juvenile idiopathic arthritis.

This CDR3 is CASSILPGQGRAEAFF. The genes are TRBV19 and TRBJ1-1; TCRdb picks TRBD1, but there is no DNA to check that call. The CDR3 runs 16 residues. No DNA has been recorded. Germline V gene lookup returns CDR1 LNHDA and CDR2 SQIVND (reference sequence).

The chain carries TRBV15 and TRBJ2-1; there is no DNA to check the TCRdb D call of TRBD2. The CDR3 has 14 residues. Only the protein is on record. Germline V gene data show CDR1 as LNHNV and CDR2 as YYDKDF (reference sequence). This chain's CDR3 is CATSRGGIHNEQFF.

V gene TRBV14 combines with J gene TRBJ2-5; TCRdb selects TRBD1, and the lack of DNA leaves this call unchecked. This CDR3 has 13 residues. No DNA has been recorded. The germline gives CDR1 SGHDN, CDR2 FVKESK. The CDR3: CASSQTPLAGADF.

The CDR3 sequence: CASAKGNTEAFF. This chain connects TRBV5-1 to TRBJ1-1. Germline CDR1 SGHRS, CDR2 YFSETQ. The CDR3 has 12 amino acids. No nucleotide data were recorded.

The V gene is TRBV27, the J gene TRBJ1-5; TCRdb returns TRBD1, unconfirmable since there is no DNA. Per the germline V gene, CDR1 is MNHEY and CDR2 is SMNVEV (reference sequence). The CDR3 extends over 15 amino acids. No DNA accompanies this entry. The CDR3 spells CASRAGTGGNQPQHF.

The J gene is TRBJ1-2, the V gene TRBV4-1; TCRdb lists TRBD1, though no DNA is available to test this call. The CDR3 is made up of 15 amino acids. The DNA is not on file. Germline V CDR1 and CDR2: MGHRA, YSYEKL. The CDR3 here is CASSQDRKQLYGYTF.

V usage is TRBV19 and J usage is TRBJ1-2. There are 13 residues in the CDR3. No DNA is given. The V gene's germline CDR1 is LNHDA and CDR2 SQIVND (reference sequence). The CDR3 sequence is CASSTRDFYGYTF.

This CDR3 reads CASSLDRPSNQPQHF. V is TRBV28 and J is TRBJ1-5; the TRBD1 assignment by TCRdb is unverifiable without DNA. In germline, CDR1 is MDHEN, CDR2 SYDVKM. CDR3 size: 15 residues. No nucleotide data were recorded.

V usage is TRBV5-6 and J usage is TRBJ1-1. This CDR3 region has 17 residues. No nucleotide data were recorded. In germline, CDR1 is SGHDT, CDR2 YYEEEE. CDR3 protein: CASSLLTGPGGNTEAFF.

This chain links TRBV9 with TRBJ2-7; TCRdb picks TRBD1, but there is no DNA to check that call. The CDR3 has 14 residues. This entry has no DNA. The germline CDR1 and CDR2 sequences are SGDLS and YYNGEE. This CDR3 reads CASSVEAGPWEQYF. Using reference TRBV9 and TRBJ2-7 for the parts outside the CDR3, the full variable domain is DSGVTQTPKHLITATGQRVTLRCSPRSGDLSVYWYQQSLDQGLQFLIQYYNGEERAKGNILERFSAQQFPDLHSELNLSSLELGDSALYFCASSVEAGPWEQYFGPGTRLTVT.

The chain couples TRBV5-1 to TRBJ1-1. CDR1 and CDR2 (germline): SGHRS, YFSETQ. The CDR3 extends over 15 amino acids. This entry has no DNA. This CDR3 reads CASSEDTGSYTEAFF.

This CDR3 reads CASTLSGVGSYEQYF. This chain links TRBV13 with TRBJ2-7. Germline CDR1 is PRHDT and CDR2 is FYEKMQ (reference sequence). The CDR3 is 15 amino acids. No DNA is given.

V is TRBV11-2 and J is TRBJ2-1; as DNA is missing, the TRBD2 call by TCRdb cannot be tested. CDR1 SGHAT and CDR2 FQNNGV come from the germline V gene. The CDR3 is 13 amino acids. Only the protein is available. The chain's CDR3 is CASSLGGGNEQFF.

CDR3 sequence reads: CASSGDRGGVNTEAFF. The chain employs TRBV5-1 and TRBJ1-1; absent DNA, TCRdb's TRBD1 call cannot be checked. The CDR3 spans 16 residues. There is no recorded DNA. Looked up from germline, CDR1 is SGHRS and CDR2 is YFSETQ. Full variable domain (rest looked up from reference TRBV5-1 and TRBJ1-1): KAGVTQTPRYLIKTRGQQVTLSCSPISGHRSVSWYQQTPGQGLQFLFEYFSETQRNKGNFPGRFSGRQFSNSRSEMNVSTLELGDSALYLCASSGDRGGVNTEAFFGQGTRLTVV.

This chain joins TRBV29-1 and TRBJ2-1; the TRBD1 assignment by TCRdb is unverifiable without DNA. This CDR3 spans 15 amino acids. DNA was not recorded. CDR1 is SQVTM and CDR2 is ANQGSEA in the germline V gene. Here the CDR3 reads CSTARGGGNYNEQFF.

The CDR3 reads CASSQNTARGSGTYNEQFF. The gene calls are TRBV4-1 and TRBJ2-1; the TCRdb D gene call, TRBD2, has no DNA to confirm it. From germline, CDR1 is MGHRA and CDR2 YSYEKL. The CDR3 spans 19 residues. A DNA sequence was not provided.

This chain connects TRBV5-1 to TRBJ2-1; TCRdb returns TRBD2, unconfirmable since there is no DNA. Germline values: CDR1 SGHRS, CDR2 YFSETQ. This CDR3 region has 12 residues. Only the protein sequence is given. The CDR3 region is CASSFLGNEQFF.

This chain uses TRBV5-1 with TRBJ1-1; TCRdb gives TRBD1 as the D gene, but with no DNA this cannot be confirmed. The CDR3 length is 14 residues. DNA is not on record. Germline CDR1 SGHRS, CDR2 YFSETQ. The CDR3 spells CASSFGQGALKAFF.

CDR3: CAISGTANEKLFF. The genes are TRBV10-3 and TRBJ1-4; without DNA, the TCRdb call of TRBD1 cannot be checked. Germline V gene data show CDR1 as ENHRY and CDR2 as SYGVKD. The CDR3 is 13 amino acids. The protein alone is recorded here.

The rearrangement joins TRBV6-5 to TRBJ1-2. Germline V CDR1 and CDR2: MNHEY, SVGAGI. CDR3 length: 13 residues. The entry carries no DNA sequence. CDR3 residues: CASSYSGGAGYTF.

The chain recombines TRBV19 with TRBJ1-5; TCRdb picks TRBD1, but there is no DNA to check that call. CDR1 and CDR2 (germline): LNHDA, SQIVND (reference sequence). The CDR3 runs 13 residues. No DNA is given. CDR3 sequence reads: CASSGQVNQPQHF.